The 24 T cell receptor beta chains below were found in one sample sequenced in a study of blood T cell repertoires in COVID-19 (dated by TCRdb to 2020 to 2022). The library was obtained by the immunoSEQ multiplex PCR assay. TCRdb stores this immuneACCESS table with in-frame sequences only. Part of the clones is absent; in the studies checked, under half of the shortfall reflects unresolved V genes, and no reason is known for the rest. Present in this sample are 300,000 or so clones, about 93% of which were seen just once. 0.95% to 1.3% of the sample comes from the top ten. Sequencing was carried out using PBMCs or T cells enriched from blood (not recorded which). These receptors were collected from a woman in her thirties who had recovered from COVID-19.

The chain joins TRBV27 to TRBJ2-1, with 9 bases identical to TRBD2. The V and J ends lost 6 bases and 3 bases, in that order; junction bases with no gene match: 6. The CDR3 is made up of 15 amino acids. Germline assignment: CDR1 MNHEY and CDR2 SMNVEV (reference sequence). CDR3 DNA sequence: TGTGCCAGCAGAAAGCGGGAGGTCATCTACAATGAGCAGTTCTTC. This codes for CASRKREVIYNEQFF.

The chain is built from TRBV5-1 and TRBJ2-1; 8 bases line up with TRBD2. The trim removed 3 bases at V and 4 bases at J, leaving 6 bases unmatched. The CDR3 runs 15 residues. The germline V gene has CDR1 SGHRS and CDR2 YFSETQ. CDR3: CASSSVAGPYNEQFF. DNA of the CDR3: TGCGCCAGCAGCTCCGTAGCGGGACCTTACAATGAGCAGTTCTTC.

The table lists this clone with a count of one. The J gene is TRBJ2-1, the V gene TRBV7-2; 8 bases agree with TRBD2. The CDR3 is 14 amino acids. Germline-derived CDR1 and CDR2 are SGHTA and FQGNSA. J lost 9 bases, V lost 3 bases, and 7 bases had no gene match. The CDR3: CASSLGLGSGEQFF. The CDR3 DNA is TGTGCCAGCAGCTTGGGACTAGGGTCCGGTGAGCAGTTCTTC.

The rearrangement links TRBV19 to TRBJ1-1; D might be TRBD1 (6 bases). V was cut by 7 bases and J by 3 bases, with 15 bases left in between. Germline V gene sequence: CDR1 LNHDA, CDR2 SQIVND (reference sequence). This CDR3 comprises 14 residues. Written as DNA, the CDR3 is TGTGCCAGTAAACTCCGGGGGGCGGACACTGAAGCTTTCTTT. Translating gives CASKLRGADTEAFF.

This clone appeared a single time. The chain joins TRBV5-4 to TRBJ2-5, with TRBD1 identical over 9 bases. The ends lost 4 bases at V and 2 bases at J; junction bases unmatched: 6. The CDR3 consists of 15 residues. Germline loops: CDR1 SGHNT, CDR2 YYREEE (reference sequence). The CDR3 reads CASSPGQGFQETQYF. The CDR3 DNA follows: TGTGCCAGCAGCCCGGGACAGGGTTTTCAAGAGACCCAGTACTTC. The full variable domain, completed using reference TRBV5-4 and TRBJ2-5, is ETGVTQSPTHLIKTRGQQVTLRCSSQSGHNTVSWYQQALGQGPQFIFQYYREEENGRGNFPPRFSGLQFPNYSSELNVNALELDDSALYLCASSPGQGFQETQYFGPGTRLLVL.

The chain is built from TRBV28 and TRBJ1-1; TRBD1 aligns across 10 bases. Losses at the gene ends were 3 bases for V and 6 bases for J; bases not matched to a gene: 16. The germline gives CDR1 MDHEN, CDR2 SYDVKM. CDR3 length: 18 amino acids. The CDR3 reads CASSFSGTGDSKFAEAFF. The DNA for the CDR3 is TGTGCCAGCAGTTTCTCCGGGACAGGGGATTCGAAGTTCGCTGAAGCTTTCTTT.

The chain couples TRBV27 to TRBJ2-1; D possibly corresponds to TRBD1 (5 bases). CDR1 and CDR2 (germline): MNHEY, SMNVEV (reference sequence). The CDR3 covers 18 residues. The ends were cut back, 1 base at V and 5 bases at J, with 21 bases in the middle. For the CDR3, the DNA is TGTGCCAGCAGTTTATGGAAGACAGCTTCTCCGACGGACAATGAGCAGTTCTTC. Protein product: CASSLWKTASPTDNEQFF.

V is TRBV30 and J is TRBJ2-1, with D tentatively TRBD2 (6 bases). Between the trimmed V and J ends, which lost 0 bases and 0 bases, there was a span of 12 bases. Germline-derived CDR1 and CDR2 are GTSNPN and SVGIG (reference sequence). The CDR3 is made up of 16 amino acids. CDR3 nucleotide sequence: TGTGCCTGGAGTGTGTGGGAGGCTAGCTCCTACAATGAGCAGTTCTTC. The encoded protein is CAWSVWEASSYNEQFF. Supplemented by reference TRBV30 and TRBJ2-1, the full variable domain reads SQTIHQWPATLVQPVGSPLSLECTVEGTSNPNLYWYRQAAGRGLQLLFYSVGIGQISSEVPQNLSASRPQDRQFILSSKKLLLSDSGFYLCAWSVWEASSYNEQFFGPGTRLTVL.

The chain has TRBV6-5 and TRBJ1-1; 10 bases match TRBD1. CDR1 and CDR2 (germline): MNHEY, SVGAGI. CDR3 length: 16 amino acids. Trimming cost V 0 bases and J 1 base; bases outside gene matches: 2. CDR3 region: CASSYSGTGANTEAFF. The CDR3 region has the DNA TGTGCCAGCAGTTACTCCGGGACAGGGGCGAACACTGAAGCTTTCTTT.

The chain carries TRBV19 and TRBJ2-1, with 10 bases fitting TRBD2. With 5 bases clipped from V and 6 bases from J, the junction kept 10 bases outside the gene matches. There are 16 residues in the CDR3. Germline V gives CDR1 LNHDA, CDR2 SQIVND (reference sequence). CDR3 region: CASSGERTSGGNEQFF. In DNA, the CDR3 is TGTGCCAGTAGTGGAGAGAGGACTAGCGGCGGCAATGAGCAGTTCTTC.

The chain employs TRBV7-6 and TRBJ2-2; 7 positions match TRBD1. The trim removed 4 bases at V and 4 bases at J, leaving 3 bases unmatched. The CDR3 spans 14 residues. The germline CDR1 and CDR2 sequences are SGHVS and FNYEAQ. CDR3 DNA: TGTGCCAGCAGCTCGGGACAGTTCACCGGGGAGCTGTTTTTT. This sequence encodes CASSSGQFTGELFF.

This chain connects TRBV10-1 to TRBJ1-2, with TRBD1 as a possible D gene (6 bases). The CDR3 loop spans 13 amino acids. Germline V gene sequence: CDR1 WNHNN, CDR2 SYGVQD (reference sequence). Trimming took 0 bases from V and 8 from J, leaving 10 bases between them. The CDR3 loop reads CASSESAGAGYTF. The CDR3 nucleotides are TGCGCCAGCAGTGAGTCGGCAGGGGCAGGCTACACCTTC.

This clone occurred a few times. The chain is built from TRBV5-1 and TRBJ1-2; 8 nucleotides line up with TRBD1. Trimming at V came to 5 bases and at J to 6 bases, leaving 3 bases not matched to a gene. Germline V gene sequence: CDR1 SGHRS, CDR2 YFSETQ. This CDR3 is built from 12 residues. The CDR3 DNA reads TGCGCCAGCAGACCGGGACAGGATGGCTACACCTTC. This sequence encodes CASRPGQDGYTF.

This chain connects TRBV28 to TRBJ2-7, with TRBD2 matching over 7 bases. The ends lost 2 bases at V and 2 bases at J; junction bases unmatched: 3. Germline CDR1 MDHEN, CDR2 SYDVKM. The CDR3 is 14 amino acids. Written as DNA, the CDR3 is TGTGCCAGCAGTTTACTCGGGACTACCTACGAGCAGTACTTC. Protein: CASSLLGTTYEQYF.

The J gene is TRBJ2-1, the V gene TRBV5-1; 14 nucleotides match TRBD2. The germline gives CDR1 SGHRS, CDR2 YFSETQ. V shed 4 bases and J 7 bases; nucleotides not matched to a gene: 7. This CDR3 spans 16 amino acids. CDR3 nucleotides: TGCGCCAGCAGCCTGGGACTAGCGGGAGTGGGGAATGAGCAGTTCTTC. It specifies CASSLGLAGVGNEQFF.

The rearrangement joins TRBV6-2 or TRBV6-3 to TRBJ2-5; 9 bases line up with TRBD1. With 5 bases clipped from V and 5 bases from J, the junction kept 6 bases outside the gene matches. CDR3 size: 14 residues. Per the germline V gene, CDR1 is MNHEY and CDR2 is SVGEGT. CDR3 protein: CASSPGTGRETQYF. The CDR3 nucleotides read TGTGCCAGCAGTCCCGGGACAGGGAGGGAGACCCAGTACTTC.

The V call is TRBV5-1, the J call TRBJ2-5; no reliable D call. Trimming took 2 bases from V and 5 from J, leaving 22 bases between them. Germline V gene lookup returns CDR1 SGHRS and CDR2 YFSETQ. CDR3 length: 17 residues. CDR3 protein: CASSFPKGTESYETQYF. CDR3 nucleotide sequence: TGCGCCAGCAGCTTTCCCAAAGGTACAGAGTCGTACGAGACCCAGTACTTC.

This chain links TRBV27 with TRBJ2-7; TRBD1 matches at 11 bases. The trim removed 4 bases at V and 7 bases at J, leaving 6 bases unmatched. The CDR3 consists of 14 residues. Germline CDR1 MNHEY, CDR2 SMNVEV (reference sequence). The CDR3 loop reads CASSSGQGVLEQYF. Written as DNA, the CDR3 is TGTGCCAGCAGTTCGGGACAGGGGGTTTTAGAGCAGTACTTC.

The V and J genes are TRBV27 and TRBJ2-3, with 8 nucleotides matching TRBD1. Looked up from germline, CDR1 is MNHEY and CDR2 is SMNVEV (reference sequence). J lost 2 bases, V lost 5 bases, and 9 bases had no gene match. This CDR3 is 16 amino acids long. CDR3 loop: CASSTITGGHTDTQYF. CDR3 nucleotides: TGTGCCAGCAGTACGATCACAGGGGGGCACACAGATACGCAGTATTTT.

The J gene is TRBJ1-1, the V gene TRBV5-4; TRBD1 might be the D (5 bases). Per germline, CDR1 SGHNT and CDR2 YYREEE (reference sequence). The V gene lost 2 bases and the J gene lost 1 base, with 12 bases spanning the gap. The CDR3 has 15 residues. The CDR3 loop is CASSFLDRPNTEAFF. The CDR3 nucleotides are TGTGCCAGCAGCTTCCTCGACAGACCGAACACTGAAGCTTTCTTT.

The chain carries TRBV9 and TRBJ2-5; 7 bases are a match to TRBD2. CDR3 length: 16 amino acids. From germline, CDR1 is SGDLS and CDR2 YYNGEE. V lost 0 bases and J lost 4; bases outside the gene matches: 9. For the CDR3, the DNA is TGTGCCAGCAGCGTAGGAGTAATGGCTAGCGGAGAGACCCAGTACTTC. Translation gives CASSVGVMASGETQYF. Using reference TRBV9 and TRBJ2-5 for the parts outside the CDR3, the full variable domain is DSGVTQTPKHLITATGQRVTLRCSPRSGDLSVYWYQQSLDQGLQFLIQYYNGEERAKGNILERFSAQQFPDLHSELNLSSLELGDSALYFCASSVGVMASGETQYFGPGTRLLVL.

The CDR3 spells CATSREGISGETQYF. DNA of the CDR3: TGTGCCACCAGCAGAGAGGGAATTAGCGGGGAGACCCAGTACTTC. This chain uses TRBV15 with TRBJ2-5, with 7 bases that match TRBD2. The germline gives CDR1 LNHNV, CDR2 YYDKDF (reference sequence). The CDR3 runs 15 residues. V trimming: 0 bases; J trimming: 5 bases; junction bases outside the gene matches: 6.

This clone has only one observation. The gene calls are TRBV28 and TRBJ2-3; D is undetermined. The CDR3 totals 15 residues. The ends were cut back, 3 bases at V and 0 bases at J, with 10 bases in the middle. The germline V gene encodes CDR1 MDHEN and CDR2 SYDVKM. This chain's CDR3 is CASSLELSSTDTQYF. As DNA, the CDR3 is TGTGCCAGCAGTTTGGAGTTGTCTAGCACAGATACGCAGTATTTT.

In its sample, this clone was seen once. CDR3 in amino acids: CASSHGEVSSTDTQYF. The CDR3 DNA sequence: TGCGCCAGCAGCCATGGAGAGGTCTCGAGCACAGATACGCAGTATTTT. V and J are TRBV5-1 and TRBJ2-3, with D unresolved. CDR1 SGHRS and CDR2 YFSETQ come from the germline V gene. V was pared by 4 bases and J by 0 bases, with 15 bases between. The CDR3 length is 16 residues.